This entry is about one T cell receptor beta chain. Its cognate antigen is unknown. Germline assignment: CDR1 KGHSH and CDR2 LQKENI. Trimming removed 6 bases from V and 3 bases from J, with 15 bases in between. The CDR3 sequence is 15 residues long. The sample is drawn from a study of PD-L1 blockade in urothelial cancer. Turning to the study itself: Blood samples had a median of about 150,000 T cells. Study-wide findings and caveats: Blood TCR clonality below the median before treatment was a predictor of better survival.

The assay was immunoSEQ multiplex PCR, and TCRdb's table has in-frame clones only and misses some. In the table there are roughly 130,000 clones, about 88% of which are singletons. Time point denoted: pretreatment peripheral blood. This TCR came from a man aged 45-60 years with urothelial cancer. V and J are TRBV18 and TRBJ1-5; D unclear. This specimen consisted of PBMCs, obtained around atezolizumab (anti-PD-L1) treatment. CDR3 DNA: TGTGCCAGCTCGAAACGAGGTTTGAACAATCAGCCCCAGCATTTT. Translating it yields CASSKRGLNNQPQHF. Full variable domain (remainder filled in from reference TRBV18 and TRBJ1-5): NAGVMQNPRHLVRRRGQEARLRCSPMKGHSHVYWYRQLPEEGLKFMVYLQKENIIDESGMPKERFSAEFPKEGPSILRIQQVVRGDSAAYFCASSKRGLNNQPQHFGDGTRLSIL.